This TCR beta chain was profiled in a study of beta chain features in type 1 diabetes. Across the study: Age, gender and cell yields were similar between patients and healthy donors. Findings and caveats of the study: Moderately but significantly shorter TCRB CDR3s were found in Type 1 diabetes patients in all four CD4+ subsets. Sequencing the cDNA could make cells with high TCR expression show up more than they should.

Reverse transcription of all isolated RNA meant that expressed TCRB transcripts were sequenced. The table came from immunoSEQ multiplex PCR; TCRdb's copy has only in-frame clones and leaves some out. The sample holds some 360,000 clones, around 10% seen once. In its sample, this clone was seen a few times. What it recognizes is unknown. Germline loops: CDR1 GTSNPN, CDR2 SVGIG (reference sequence). V was cut by 0 bases and J by 1 base, with 6 bases left in between. The CDR3 extends over 13 amino acids. Sequencing was done on a sample of central memory CD4+ T cells from blood. The clonotype comes from a young man with type 1 diabetes. The chain joins TRBV30 to TRBJ1-1; D gene ambiguous. CDR3 DNA sequence: TGTGCCTGGAGTGTAGATGCGAACACTGAAGCTTTCTTT. It is translated as CAWSVDANTEAFF.